The source of this TCR beta chain is a study of shared T cell receptors in the human thymus. Profiling relied on immunoSEQ multiplex PCR, and the TCRdb table lists in-frame clones only, not all of them. Among 500,000 to 550,000 clones listed, 78% were seen once. Trimming left V 1 base short and J 0 bases short, with 8 bases between. The CDR3 totals 14 residues. CDR1 SGHNT and CDR2 YYREEE come from the germline V gene (reference sequence). The same sample was also used in a study of human thymus T cells. That work contributes: The thymus was resected at corrective cardiac surgery. Apparent skewing of V and J gene usage characterized both thymic and blood repertoires. There were highly overlapping thymic repertoires among unrelated individuals, as related research reported.

Sequenced sample: thymocytes. The sequence derives from a boy less than two years old with a congenital heart defect. V usage is TRBV5-4 and J usage is TRBJ2-7, with TRBD1 as a possible D gene (6 bases). The CDR3 loop is CASSLTGPSYEQYF. In DNA, the CDR3 is TGTGCCAGCAGCTTGACAGGGCCCTCCTACGAGCAGTACTTC.